This T cell receptor (beta chain) was obtained from a study of shared clonotypes between healthy human individuals. The study's findings and limits: An anticipated effect of sequencing depth on clonotype sharing among donors was recognized.

From germline, CDR1 is SGHNT and CDR2 YYREEE (reference sequence). Trimming took 4 bases from V and 1 from J; bases not matched to a gene: 4. The CDR3 sequence is 14 residues long. Genomic DNA of each subset was evenly split across several immunoSEQ plates. In the original workflow: For the immunoSEQ data, sequences were junction-only without quality scores, so filtering differed. Method: immunoSEQ multiplex PCR; TCRdb's copy keeps in-frame clones and lacks some. V and J calls and clone size are as listed in that table; D and trimming were resolved from the DNA. The sample lists around 430,000 clones, about four fifths seen once, with 13% in the top ten. For this clone: Its cognate antigen is unknown. With only one base between it and a far larger clone, this is likely a read error.

Those who donated were healthy HIV-negative adults, with no recent acute infections or vaccinations reported. This chain links TRBV5-4 with TRBJ1-1; 7 nucleotides align to TRBD1. Input material: PBMCs. The TCR originated in a woman between 40 and 50 years old in good health. Some clones in this sample may be carry-over from other donors' samples. DNA for the CDR3: TGTGCCAGCAGCCAGACAGGGAGGAACACTGAAGCTTTCTTT. The encoded protein is CASSQTGRNTEAFF.